This is a list of T cell receptor beta chains from one sample in a study of Graves' ophthalmopathy and Graves' hyperthyroidism. TCRdb reprocessed the multiplex PCR reads via MiXCR and lists one record per CDR3 protein. The table shows about 740,000 distinct CDR3 sequences, with approximately 40% occurring only once. Sequenced sample: peripheral blood. These receptor sequences come from an adult man with Graves' ophthalmopathy. The CDR3 runs from the conserved cysteine through the conserved F or W. D genes are given only for firm matches. Where a row states a size, it is once, few, many or the class of an expanded clone; other rows omit it.

d_call j_call v_call clone_size cdr3_aa cdr3_nt
TRBD1 TRBJ2-2 TRBV24-1 many CATRDGTAFPGELFF TGTGCCACCAGAGACGGGACAGCGTTTCCCGGGGAGCTGTTTTTT
TRBD2 TRBJ2-2 TRBV7-9 few CASSYPSGGGELFF TGTGCCAGCAGTTATCCTAGCGGGGGTGGGGAGCTGTTTTTT
TRBD2 TRBJ2-7 TRBV6-5 NA CASRYSGTTYEQYF TGTGCCAGCAGATACAGCGGGACTACCTACGAGCAGTACTTC
TRBD1 TRBJ2-7 TRBV7-8 NA CASSQQFLRGQGRIFYEQYF TGCGCCAGCAGCCAACAATTCCTGAGAGGACAGGGCAGGATTTTCTACGAGCAGTACTTC
NA TRBJ2-7 TRBV9 few CASSVGTRGEQYF TGTGCCAGCAGCGTAGGGACCAGGGGCGAGCAGTACTTC
TRBD1 TRBJ2-5 TRBV7-9 NA CASSHTGTGGEKTQYF TGTGCCAGCAGTCACACCGGGACAGGGGGTGAAAAGACCCAGTACTTC
NA TRBJ1-3 TRBV5-4 NA CASSHTQGRSSGNTIYF TGTGCCAGCAGCCATACGCAAGGACGGAGCTCTGGAAACACCATATATTTT
TRBD2 TRBJ2-2 TRBV7-9 few CASSWGGSGELFF TGTGCCAGCAGCTGGGGAGGGTCCGGGGAGCTGTTTTTT
NA TRBJ1-3 TRBV7-7 many CASSPGVGIGNTIYF TGTGCCAGCAGCCCAGGGGTGGGGATTGGAAACACCATATATTTT
TRBD1 TRBJ2-2 TRBV25-1 NA CASSEWAGGAFHTGELFF TGTGCCAGCAGTGAATGGGCAGGGGGCGCTTTTCACACCGGGGAGCTGTTTTTT
TRBD1 TRBJ2-2 TRBV7-9 NA CASRLRTGENTGELFF TGTGCCAGCAGGCTTAGGACAGGAGAGAACACCGGGGAGCTGTTTTTT
NA TRBJ1-2 TRBV7-3 NA CASSQSALQGNYGYTF TGCGCCAGCAGCCAAAGCGCACTTCAGGGGAACTATGGCTACACCTTC
TRBD2 TRBJ2-7 TRBV5-1 NA CASSQVSVGLAGSRQYF TGCGCCAGCAGCCAGGTGAGCGTTGGACTAGCGGGATCCAGGCAGTACTTC
TRBD1 TRBJ1-1 TRBV2 many CANRLDRGAEAFF TGTGCCAACAGGTTAGACAGGGGAGCTGAAGCTTTCTTT
NA TRBJ1-2 TRBV5-5 NA CASSPTSWGGFGYTF TGTGCCAGCAGCCCGACGTCGTGGGGAGGATTCGGCTACACCTTT
NA TRBJ1-1 TRBV10-3 NA CASGPGEQFEAFF TGTGCCAGCGGACCCGGGGAGCAATTTGAAGCTTTCTTT
TRBD1 TRBJ2-7 TRBV20-1 many CSAPRRGQGRYEQYF TGCAGTGCGCCACGACGGGGACAGGGGAGATACGAGCAGTACTTC
NA TRBJ1-1 TRBV7-3 NA CASSLNGRLGSEAFF TGTGCCAGCAGCTTAAATGGACGGTTGGGTTCTGAAGCTTTCTTT
NA TRBJ1-1 TRBV6-4 NA CASSDRVGDYTEAFF TGTGCCAGCAGTGACAGGGTTGGGGATTACACTGAAGCTTTCTTT
NA TRBJ1-3 TRBV2 NA CAGIPPLGDYSGNTIYF TGTGCCGGCATCCCCCCCCTCGGGGACTACTCTGGAAACACCATATATTTT
TRBD2 TRBJ2-5 TRBV9 few CASSAGLAGAQETQYF TGTGCCAGCAGCGCCGGACTAGCGGGGGCGCAAGAGACCCAGTACTTC
TRBD2 TRBJ2-7 TRBV5-1 NA CASSYRLGGTIYEQYF TGCGCCAGCAGCTACCGCCTTGGTGGGACTATCTACGAGCAGTACTTC
NA TRBJ2-2 TRBV25-1 NA CASSLLRLAGELFF TGTGCCAGCAGTTTATTGAGACTTGCCGGGGAGCTGTTTTTT
NA TRBJ2-5 TRBV29-1 NA CSGRQRGAQETQYF TGCAGCGGGCGGCAGAGGGGGGCCCAGGAGACCCAGTACTTC
NA TRBJ1-5 TRBV2 NA CASVQELNQPQHF TGTGCCAGTGTACAGGAGCTCAATCAGCCCCAGCATTTT
TRBD2 TRBJ2-5 TRBV2 NA CASGLAGVLETQYF TGTGCCAGCGGACTAGCGGGAGTATTAGAGACCCAGTACTTC
NA TRBJ2-3 TRBV29-1 once CSVEPAGDTQYF TGCAGCGTTGAACCAGCGGGAGATACGCAGTATTTT
NA TRBJ1-5 TRBV24-1 NA CASSQTVVQPQHF TGTGCCAGCAGTCAGACAGTTGTTCAGCCCCAGCATTTT
TRBD2 TRBJ2-5 TRBV9 NA CASSTSGGLQETQYF TGTGCCAGCAGCACTAGCGGGGGACTCCAAGAGACCCAGTACTTC
TRBD1 TRBJ1-1 TRBV7-2 few CASSSKFTGGTEAFF TGTGCCAGCAGCTCAAAATTTACAGGGGGAACTGAAGCTTTCTTT
NA TRBJ1-1 TRBV9 few CASSRGGVNTEAFF TGTGCCAGCAGCCGCGGGGGGGTGAACACTGAAGCTTTCTTT
NA TRBJ1-2 TRBV10-3 NA CAISEAGTAYGYTF TGTGCCATCAGTGAGGCCGGCACAGCCTATGGCTACACCTTC
NA TRBJ1-2 TRBV6-1 few CASSYSTASYGYTF TGTGCCAGCAGTTACTCGACAGCCTCGTATGGCTACACCTTC
TRBD1 TRBJ1-2 TRBV29-1 NA CSGGQADDNYGYTF TGCAGCGGTGGACAGGCGGATGATAACTATGGCTACACCTTC
NA TRBJ1-1 TRBV19 many CASTQDSLNTEAFF TGTGCCAGTACCCAGGACAGCCTGAACACTGAAGCTTTCTTT
NA TRBJ2-7 TRBV20-1 NA CSARDPQSSYEQYF TGCAGTGCTAGAGATCCCCAGAGCTCCTACGAGCAGTACTTC
NA TRBJ1-6 TRBV7-2 NA CASSTSSTDSLHF TGTGCCAGCAGCACCTCATCGACAGATAGTCTCCACTTT
TRBD2 TRBJ2-7 TRBV10-3 many CASFRAGGYEQYF TGTGCCAGCTTTCGAGCGGGAGGTTACGAGCAGTACTTC
NA TRBJ2-5 TRBV7-8 NA CASSRQGTNVLTQYF TGTGCCAGCAGCCGGCAGGGTACCAACGTCCTGACCCAGTACTTC